Listed below are T cell receptor beta chains from one sample, sequenced in a study of cytomegalovirus exposure and HLA in healthy donors. The repertoire was sequenced with immunoSEQ multiplex PCR; TCRdb's copy has only in-frame clones and lacks some. Of roughly 80,000 clones detected, 85% to 95% appear once; the ten largest clones hold 0.65% to 0.7%. The sample consisted of PBMCs. These receptors were obtained from a man younger than 35 in good health and CMV-seronegative. Each CDR3 is given with its conserved first and last residue. The D gene is left open where the match is weak.

TRBJ1-1,TRBV11-1,15,TRBD1,CASSLEAGTGGRAFF
TRBJ2-5,TRBV10-1,14,-,CASSDSQSGETQYF
TRBJ2-1,TRBV9,15,-,CASSVDVRVYNEQFF
TRBJ1-1,TRBV27,15,-,CASSFSGTPNTEAFF
TRBJ2-3,TRBV30,16,TRBD2,CAWSLREGPVADTQYF
TRBJ2-6,TRBV2,16,-,CASSEVGVSGANVLTF
TRBJ2-1,TRBV6-5,14,TRBD2,CASSLAGGYNEQFF
TRBJ1-2,TRBV19,13,-,CASSIYGNYGYTF
TRBJ2-1,TRBV6-5,15,-,CASSYGGNSYNEQFF
TRBJ2-7,TRBV12-5,15,TRBD1,CASGLVQGDFYEQYF
TRBJ1-2,TRBV9,15,-,CASSVDSNLNYGYTF
TRBJ1-2,TRBV4-1,15,-,CASSQVVAMIYGYTF
TRBJ1-1,TRBV28,19,-,CASSLLTRGRGWRGTEAFF
TRBJ2-3,TRBV19,16,TRBD2,CASSLLAGGDTDTQYF
TRBJ1-2,TRBV9,17,-,CASSDTPFGVGAYGYTF
TRBJ2-7,TRBV28,15,TRBD1,CASSRDRATSYEQYF
TRBJ1-5,TRBV30,13,-,CAWEGGANQPQHF
TRBJ2-3,TRBV7-7,16,TRBD2,CASSRGTSAFTDTQYF
TRBJ2-5,TRBV5-1,17,TRBD2,CASSLLGLADNQETQYF
TRBJ2-7,TRBV2,15,TRBD1,CASSAPGQGVHEQYF
TRBJ2-7,TRBV11-2,16,TRBD2,CASSTNSGGRTYEQYF
TRBJ2-7,TRBV7-9,11,-,CASSRGYEQYF
TRBJ1-2,TRBV27,14,-,CASSSSGLGYGYTF
TRBJ2-1,TRBV29-1,24,-,CSVEGHLAELYVQGKSVSYNEQFF
TRBJ2-2,TRBV19,16,-,CASTARWTVNTGELFF
TRBJ2-1,TRBV6-6,16,TRBD1,CASSTRGQGAYNEQFF
TRBJ2-5,TRBV11-1,18,-,CASSLRGGEGKIGETQYF
TRBJ1-1,TRBV4-1,15,TRBD1,CASRPLGTGSTEAFF
TRBJ2-1,TRBV11-3,16,TRBD2,CASSFLAGVPYNEQFF
TRBJ2-1,TRBV6-1,14,-,CASRLLVPPREQFF
TRBJ2-7,TRBV6-1,11,-,CASVDTYEQYF
TRBJ2-4,TRBV4-1,14,TRBD1,CASSPRDRGYIQYF
TRBJ2-7,TRBV7-9,14,TRBD1,CASIRQGTFYEQYF
TRBJ2-3,TRBV6-6,15,TRBD2,CASTGGGALADTQYF
TRBJ2-7,TRBV6-1,15,TRBD2,CASSHTSGGAYEQYF
TRBJ2-7,TRBV18,12,-,CASSPRAGDQYF
TRBJ2-1,TRBV7-2,18,TRBD2,CASRQPGLAGISYNEQFF
TRBJ1-1,TRBV2,12,-,CATKVIGAEAFF
TRBJ1-5,TRBV11-3,13,-,CASSFNTNQPQHF
TRBJ2-3,TRBV30,12,TRBD2,CAWSGEGDTQYF
TRBJ2-7,TRBV6-5,16,-,CASSYGRGSLSYEQYF
TRBJ1-2,TRBV18,13,-,CASSRPVNYGYTF
TRBJ2-7,TRBV19,15,TRBD1,CASSARGTGPYEQYF
TRBJ1-3,TRBV5-1,14,-,CASRGDNSGNTIYF
TRBJ2-7,TRBV6-6,13,-,CASSYSRSYEQYF
TRBJ2-5,TRBV30,16,-,CAWGPGDSQRRETQYF
TRBJ2-2,TRBV21-1,16,-,CASNTQGGPNTGELFF
TRBJ2-7,TRBV7-8,19,TRBD2,CASRTFDPGLAGGTYEQYF
TRBJ2-5,TRBV18,14,-,CASSPRDNQETQYF
TRBJ1-2,TRBV2,16,-,CASSGYWDKENYGYTF
TRBJ1-1,TRBV5-1,15,TRBD1,CASSVGQALNTEAFF
TRBJ2-6,TRBV11-3,16,TRBD1,CASSPGDRGRANVLTF
TRBJ2-1,TRBV9,19,TRBD2,CASSVDRTSGRIPYNEQFF
TRBJ1-4,TRBV5-1,15,TRBD1,CASSLVSGGYEKLFF